The 4 T cell receptor beta chains below were found in one sample sequenced in a study of cytomegalovirus exposure and HLA in healthy donors. With 60 Vbeta and 13 Jbeta primers, the PCR was carried out. TCRdb's copy holds only in-frame clones and misses some; the assay was immunoSEQ multiplex PCR. The sample gives roughly 40,000 clones, roughly 47% of which show up once; about 12% is in the top ten. Sequencing was carried out using PBMCs. The receptors originated from a human donor in good health.

V usage is TRBV25-1 and J usage is TRBJ1-6; D is perhaps TRBD1 (5 bases). Per germline, CDR1 MGHDK and CDR2 SYGVNS. The CDR3 consists of 16 residues. The V end lost 3 bases, the J end lost 7 bases, and 16 bases lay between the germline ends. The CDR3 protein is CASSDAAGRTNSPLHF. The CDR3 nucleotides are TGTGCCAGCAGTGATGCGGCGGGACGGACCAATTCACCCCTCCACTTT.

Written as DNA, the CDR3 is TGTGCCTGGGGACAGGGGAACACCGGGGAGCTGTTTTTT. Translated, it gives CAWGQGNTGELFF. The genes are TRBV30 and TRBJ2-2; TRBD1 matches at 8 bases. The germline CDR1 and CDR2 sequences are GTSNPN and SVGIG (reference sequence). V shed 5 bases, J shed 1 base, and the junction held 0 bases outside the gene matches. The CDR3 contains 13 residues.

The J gene is TRBJ1-6, the V gene TRBV5-6; TRBD1 matches at 7 bases. The V and J ends lost 2 bases and 7 bases, in that order; junction bases with no gene match: 3. The CDR3 is made up of 14 amino acids. The germline CDR1 and CDR2 sequences are SGHDT and YYEEEE. CDR3: CASSLTQGNSPLHF. CDR3 nucleotides: TGTGCCAGCAGCTTAACACAGGGGAATTCACCCCTCCACTTT.

The V call is TRBV12-5, the J call TRBJ2-7; the D gene is possibly TRBD1 (5 bases). CDR1 is LGHNT, CDR2 FRNRAP, per germline. The V end lost 3 bases, the J end lost 3 bases, and 9 bases lay between the germline ends. This CDR3 spans 13 amino acids. CDR3 in DNA: TGTGCTAGTGGTTTCGGCCAGGGCTACGAGCAGTACTTC. Translating it yields CASGFGQGYEQYF.